The next 5 T cell receptor beta chains were all read from a single sample in a study of T cell clones after liver transplantation. The protocol was immunoSEQ multiplex PCR, while the TCRdb copy is restricted to in-frame clones and leaves out a portion. The data contain 70,000 to 85,000 clones, 75% to 90% of them singletons. The sample was CD4+ T cells from blood, taken before liver transplant. Receptor source: a human donor who received a liver transplant.

This chain links TRBV5-1 with TRBJ1-4, with TRBD1 matching over 12 bases. CDR1 is SGHRS, CDR2 YFSETQ, per germline. The length of the CDR3 is 17 residues. After removal of 4 bases from V and 2 bases from J, the junction contained 6 bases not matched to a gene. CDR3 DNA: TGCGCCAGCAGCCTTGGGACAGGGGGCATGACTAATGAAAAACTGTTTTTT. It codes for CASSLGTGGMTNEKLFF.

This clone was detected only once. This chain connects TRBV25-1 to TRBJ1-1; D may be TRBD1 (5 bases). CDR3 length: 14 amino acids. Germline CDR1 MGHDK, CDR2 SYGVNS. V was trimmed by 4 bases and J by 1 base, leaving 10 bases between them. The CDR3 DNA sequence: TGTGCCAGCAGTGGGGAGGGACGGAACACTGAAGCTTTCTTT. Translation gives CASSGEGRNTEAFF.

The chain employs TRBV30 and TRBJ2-3, with 10 bases matching TRBD2. The V gene end was trimmed by 2 bases and the J gene end by 4 bases; junction bases not matched to a gene: 6. There are 15 residues in the CDR3. Germline CDR1 GTSNPN, CDR2 SVGIG (reference sequence). The CDR3 DNA reads TGTGCCTGGAGTAAAGCGGGAGGGCTCCCAGATACGCAGTATTTT. Its translation: CAWSKAGGLPDTQYF.

The rearrangement uses TRBV27 and TRBJ2-1; TRBD1 agrees at 7 bases. CDR1 is MNHEY, CDR2 SMNVEV, per germline (reference sequence). The junction had 8 bases not matched to a gene; V was cut back by 5 bases and J by 7 bases. CDR3 length: 14 residues. The CDR3 bases are TGTGCCAGCAGTACCCGCAGGGGGAGTAATGAGCAGTTCTTC. It yields the protein CASSTRRGSNEQFF.

The chain combines TRBV5-1 with TRBJ2-1, with D possibly TRBD2 on 6 matching bases. Trimming pared 5 bases from V and 0 bases from J, leaving 12 bases between. The germline CDR1 and CDR2 sequences are SGHRS and YFSETQ. The CDR3 has 15 amino acids. The CDR3 here is CASSFTSNSYNEQFF. Here the CDR3 DNA reads TGCGCCAGCAGTTTTACTAGCAACTCCTACAATGAGCAGTTCTTC.